This TCR beta chain was recorded in a study of blood T cell repertoires in COVID-19. This clone appeared once. Profiling relied on immunoSEQ multiplex PCR, and the TCRdb table lists in-frame clones only, not all of them. Of about 160,000 clones listed, about 85% are singletons. V lost 4 bases to trimming and J lost 2 bases; unmatched junction nucleotides: 6. The germline gives CDR1 MRHNA, CDR2 SNTAGT. CDR3 length: 15 amino acids. The rearrangement uses TRBV6-4 and TRBJ2-3, with 7 bases that match TRBD1. The clonotype was recovered from a man between 65 and 85 years old who had recovered from COVID-19. The sequencing sample was made of peripheral blood. CDR3 region: CASSVQGVLTDTQYF. The CDR3 region has the DNA TGTGCCAGCAGTGTTCAGGGGGTCCTCACAGATACGCAGTATTTT.